Listed below are T cell receptor beta chains from one sample, sequenced in a study of blood T cell repertoires in COVID-19. Clones were read by immunoSEQ multiplex PCR, and TCRdb kept only the in-frame ones, dropping some. This table has about 240,000 clones, roughly 91% appearing once. Sequenced sample: PBMCs or T cells enriched from blood (not recorded which). The receptors stem from a man aged 35-49 years who had recovered from COVID-19. Each CDR3 is given with its conserved first and last residue. Fields, in order: clone size, V gene, D gene, J gene, CDR3 protein, CDR3 DNA. D genes are given only for firm matches. Clone size is given for some rows only: seen once, a few or many times, or a class if the clone is expanded.

>.|TRBV14|.|TRBJ1-6
CASSTQAATLHF
TGTGCCAGCAGCACACAGGCGGCCACCCTCCACTTT
>.|TRBV6-5|.|TRBJ2-7
CASSQQTGPYEQYF
TGTGCCAGCAGTCAACAAACAGGCCCCTACGAGCAGTACTTC
>.|TRBV11-3|TRBD1|TRBJ1-4
CASSLGDRGNEKLFF
TGTGCCAGCAGCTTAGGGGACAGGGGGAACGAAAAACTGTTTTTT
>.|TRBV6-5|.|TRBJ1-5
CASTSGSQPQHF
TGTGCCAGCACTTCGGGATCTCAGCCCCAGCATTTT
>.|TRBV28|TRBD1|TRBJ1-3
CASSFQKGAVSGNTIYF
TGTGCCAGCAGTTTTCAGAAGGGGGCTGTTTCAGGAAACACCATATATTTT
>.|TRBV28|TRBD1|TRBJ1-5
CASSPAGQGDGNQPQHF
TGTGCCAGCAGCCCCGCGGGACAGGGAGATGGCAATCAGCCCCAGCATTTT
>.|TRBV10-3|TRBD1|TRBJ2-7
CAISESLIEWDSLFEQYF
TGTGCCATCAGTGAGTCCCTAATCGAGTGGGACAGCCTCTTCGAGCAGTACTTC
>.|TRBV6-5|.|TRBJ2-1
CASSLEYNEQFF
TGTGCCAGCAGTCTAGAGTACAATGAGCAGTTCTTC
>.|TRBV6-5|.|TRBJ1-5
CASALSSNQPQHF
TGTGCCAGCGCACTTAGTAGCAATCAGCCCCAGCATTTT
>.|TRBV30|.|TRBJ2-5
CAWKGGVTYQETQYF
TGTGCCTGGAAAGGGGGGGTTACGTACCAAGAGACCCAGTACTTC
>.|TRBV5-4|TRBD1|TRBJ1-1
CASSDRDRGTEAFF
TGTGCCAGCAGCGACCGGGACAGGGGCACTGAAGCTTTCTTT
>.|TRBV4-1|TRBD2|TRBJ2-1
CASSPTDSGRTYNEQFF
TGCGCCAGCAGCCCTACTGACAGCGGGAGGACTTACAATGAGCAGTTCTTC
>.|TRBV15|.|TRBJ2-2
CATSRSQGFGTGELFF
TGTGCCACCAGCAGATCCCAGGGTTTCGGCACCGGGGAGCTGTTTTTT
>.|TRBV12-3/TRBV12-4|.|TRBJ1-5
CASRDSSQPQHF
TGTGCCAGCAGGGACAGTAGTCAGCCCCAGCATTTT
>.|TRBV20-1|.|TRBJ2-1
CSARRDNEQFF
TGCAGTGCTAGGCGGGACAATGAGCAGTTCTTC
>.|TRBV6-1|TRBD1|TRBJ1-4
CASSEGTGRRNEKLFF
TGTGCCAGCAGTGAAGGGACAGGGCGGAGGAATGAAAAACTGTTTTTT
>.|TRBV11-3|.|TRBJ1-2
CASSEGVPGYTF
TGTGCCAGCAGCGAAGGGGTTCCAGGCTACACCTTC
>.|TRBV13|.|TRBJ2-3
CASSLGVTDTQYF
TGTGCCAGCAGCTTGGGAGTCACAGATACGCAGTATTTT
>.|TRBV2|TRBD1|TRBJ1-1
CASREDRLVSEAFF
TGTGCCAGCAGGGAGGACAGGTTGGTATCTGAAGCTTTCTTT
>.|TRBV3-1/TRBV3-2|.|TRBJ2-1
CASSQDHREIDEQFF
TGTGCCAGCAGCCAAGACCACAGGGAGATCGATGAGCAGTTCTTC
>.|TRBV18|.|TRBJ1-6
CASSPELQNSPLHF
TGTGCCAGCTCACCGGAGTTGCAGAATTCACCCCTCCACTTT
>.|TRBV28|.|TRBJ2-7
CASSLIRFEFEQYF
TGTGCCAGCAGTTTAATCAGGTTTGAATTCGAGCAGTACTTC
>.|TRBV28|.|TRBJ2-1
CASSLLAAYFEQFF
TGTGCCAGCAGTTTATTAGCAGCTTACTTTGAGCAGTTCTTC
>.|TRBV10-1|.|TRBJ1-6
CASSDSKSGVYNSPLHF
TGCGCCAGCAGTGACTCGAAGTCGGGAGTCTATAATTCACCCCTCCACTTT
>.|TRBV5-3|TRBD1|TRBJ2-7
CARSLEAGWTGYLRCSYEQYF
TGTGCCAGAAGCTTGGAGGCGGGTTGGACAGGGTACCTACGGTGCTCCTACGAGCAGTACTTC
>.|TRBV4-3|TRBD2|TRBJ2-1
CASSQDRLAGAWGNEQFF
TGCGCCAGCAGCCAAGATAGGCTAGCGGGAGCTTGGGGGAATGAGCAGTTCTTC
>few|TRBV4-1|.|TRBJ1-1
CASKGDDGAFF
TGCGCCAGCAAGGGGGATGATGGAGCTTTCTTT
>.|TRBV10-3|TRBD1|TRBJ1-1
CAISARDRGHTEAFF
TGTGCCATCAGTGCCCGGGACAGGGGCCACACTGAAGCTTTCTTT
>.|TRBV7-9|TRBD2|TRBJ2-4
CASSHEREGVDIQYF
TGTGCCAGCAGCCACGAGAGGGAGGGTGTAGACATTCAGTACTTC
>.|TRBV15|.|TRBJ1-4
CATAPEGEKLFF
TGTGCCACCGCCCCCGAGGGAGAAAAACTGTTTTTT
>.|TRBV10-3|.|TRBJ2-7
CAISERRGEQYF
TGTGCCATCAGTGAGCGGAGGGGCGAGCAGTACTTC